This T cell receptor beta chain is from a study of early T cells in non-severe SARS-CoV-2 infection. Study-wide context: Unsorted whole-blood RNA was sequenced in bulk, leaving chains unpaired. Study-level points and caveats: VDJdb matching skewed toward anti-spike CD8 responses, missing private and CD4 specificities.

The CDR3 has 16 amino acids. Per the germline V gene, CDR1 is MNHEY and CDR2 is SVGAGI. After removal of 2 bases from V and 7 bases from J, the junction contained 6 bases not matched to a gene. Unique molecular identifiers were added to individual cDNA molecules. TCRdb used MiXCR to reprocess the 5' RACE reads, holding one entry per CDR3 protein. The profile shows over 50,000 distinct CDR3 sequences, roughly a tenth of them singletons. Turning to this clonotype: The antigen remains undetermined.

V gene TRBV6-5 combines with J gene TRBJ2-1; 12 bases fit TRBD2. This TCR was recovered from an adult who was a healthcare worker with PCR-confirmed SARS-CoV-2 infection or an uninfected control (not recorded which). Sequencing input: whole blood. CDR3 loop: CASSYGPGLAGNEQFF. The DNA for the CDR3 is TGTGCCAGCAGTTACGGACCGGGACTAGCGGGTAATGAGCAGTTCTTC.